Following are 29 T cell receptor beta chains from one sample sequenced in a study of identical twins' blood T cells. TCRdb called the 5' RACE reads again in MiXCR, with one record for every CDR3 protein. The sample holds fewer than 450,000 distinct CDR3 sequences, 25% to 35% seen once. The specimen sequenced was PBMCs. Receptor source: a woman aged 18-49 years in good health.

This chain joins TRBV6-6 and TRBJ1-1; unclear D gene. The CDR3 has 14 residues. Germline V lookup: CDR1 MNHNY, CDR2 SVGAGI (reference sequence). With 2 bases removed from V and 8 bases from J, the gap between germline ends came to 15 bases. The CDR3 reads CASSYTGLGGEAFF. CDR3 in DNA: TGTGCCAGCAGTTACACGGGATTGGGTGGGGAAGCTTTCTTT.

The chain recombines TRBV5-1 with TRBJ1-2; possible D gene TRBD1, 5 bases. Germline CDR1 is SGHRS and CDR2 is YFSETQ. The length of the CDR3 is 13 residues. With 2 bases removed from V and 7 bases from J, the gap between germline ends came to 12 bases. In nucleotides, the CDR3 is TGCGCCAGCAGCTTTGACAGTGCGGGTGGCTACACCTTC. As protein: CASSFDSAGGYTF.

This clonotype was observed a few times. The chain combines TRBV20-1 with TRBJ1-2, with D possibly matching TRBD1 (5 bases). There are 14 residues in the CDR3. Germline V gene data show CDR1 as DFQATT and CDR2 as SNEGSKA (reference sequence). V lost 2 bases and J 4 bases, leaving 14 bases between the germline ends. CDR3 residues: CSARPPAGSYGYTF. The CDR3 bases are TGCAGTGCTAGACCACCGGCAGGGTCCTATGGCTACACCTTC.

The chain joins TRBV12-3 or TRBV12-4 to TRBJ1-5; D is unresolved. This CDR3 comprises 15 residues. The ends were cut back, 3 bases at V and 2 bases at J, with 11 bases in the middle. In DNA, the CDR3 is TGTGCCAGCAGTTTGAATCTCGGTGGCAATCAGCCCCAGCATTTT. It is translated as CASSLNLGGNQPQHF.

In this sample, this clonotype turned up a few times. The CDR3 spells CASGTGQGGRAFF. DNA of the CDR3: TGTGCTAGTGGCACGGGACAGGGAGGACGTGCTTTCTTT. V is TRBV12-5 and J is TRBJ1-1, with 9 bases fitting TRBD1. CDR1 and CDR2 (germline): LGHNT, FRNRAP. The V and J ends lost 6 bases and 11 bases, in that order; junction bases with no gene match: 10. This CDR3 region has 13 residues.

The chain links TRBV29-1 to TRBJ2-2; 9 positions agree with TRBD2. Trimming removed 5 bases from V and 9 bases from J; junction bases left unmatched: 7. The V gene's germline CDR1 is SQVTM and CDR2 ANQGSEA. The CDR3 is 13 residues long. CDR3 residues: CSVRGGGGRELFF. The CDR3 region has the DNA TGCAGCGTTCGGGGCGGGGGGGGGAGGGAGCTGTTTTTT.

The chain has TRBV7-9 and TRBJ1-1; possibly TRBD1 for D (6 bases). There are 14 residues in the CDR3. Germline CDR1 reads SEHNR; CDR2 reads FQNEAQ (reference sequence). Trimming cost V 6 bases and J 1 base, with 12 bases left between them. The CDR3 protein is CASSSGDKNTEAFF. CDR3 coding DNA: TGTGCCAGCAGTTCTGGGGACAAGAACACTGAAGCTTTCTTT.

The CDR3 DNA sequence: TGTGCCAGCAGTGACGATAGTGAGGATGAGCAGTTCTTC. Translation gives CASSDDSEDEQFF. The chain uses TRBV6-2 or TRBV6-3 and TRBJ2-1; D not certain. V was shortened by 5 bases and J by 8 bases, with 13 bases between the two germline ends. The germline gives CDR1 MNHEY, CDR2 SVGEGT. This CDR3 is 13 amino acids long.

The gene calls are TRBV5-6 and TRBJ2-1; perhaps TRBD1 as D (5 bases). CDR3 length: 14 residues. Germline V gene lookup returns CDR1 SGHDT and CDR2 YYEEEE. V was clipped by 7 bases and J by 0 bases, with 11 bases between them. Written as DNA, the CDR3 is TGTGCCAGCCGTTTGACAGTCTCCTACAATGAGCAGTTCTTC. It specifies CASRLTVSYNEQFF.

This clonotype was seen many times. This sequence joins TRBV3-1 and TRBJ1-3; the D is unclear. Trimming stripped 4 bases from V and 2 bases from J, with 6 bases between. The CDR3 covers 13 residues. Germline assignment: CDR1 LGHDT and CDR2 YNNKEL (reference sequence). The CDR3 is CASSLQTGNTIYF. The CDR3 DNA is TGTGCCAGCAGCCTCCAGACTGGAAACACCATATATTTT.

The gene calls are TRBV29-1 and TRBJ2-5, with D hard to call. Between the trimmed V and J ends, which lost 2 bases and 5 bases, there was a span of 9 bases. Germline V gene lookup returns CDR1 SQVTM and CDR2 ANQGSEA. The CDR3 sequence is 12 residues long. CDR3 protein: CSVERAAETQYF. The CDR3 nucleotides read TGCAGCGTTGAAAGGGCAGCTGAGACCCAGTACTTC.

This clonotype was seen only a few times. The genes are TRBV7-2 and TRBJ2-3; a possible D gene is TRBD1 (5 bases). The CDR3 has 13 amino acids. Deletions cut 3 bases from V and 5 bases from J, with 9 bases between. Germline assignment: CDR1 SGHTA and CDR2 FQGNSA. The CDR3 region is CASSFSREDTQYF. CDR3 nucleotide sequence: TGTGCCAGCAGCTTCAGCAGGGAAGATACGCAGTATTTT. Full variable domain (rest looked up from reference TRBV7-2 and TRBJ2-3): GAGVSQSPSNKVTEKGKDVELRCDPISGHTALYWYRQSLGQGLEFLIYFQGNSAPDKSGLPSDRFSAERTGGSVSTLTIQRTQQEDSAVYLCASSFSREDTQYFGPGTRLTVL.

About this clonotype itself: The junction departs from germline at one end; a sequencing error may be responsible. For the CDR3, the DNA is TGTAGCGTTGAGGGGGGCAGGAACATTCAGTACTTC. It translates to CSVEGGRNIQYF. V and J are TRBV29-1 and TRBJ2-4; D tentatively fits TRBD1 or TRBD2 (6 bases each). The germline V gene encodes CDR1 SQVTM and CDR2 ANQGSEA. This CDR3 comprises 12 residues.

This clonotype appeared many times. V is TRBV20-1 and J is TRBJ2-5; D is perhaps TRBD1 or TRBD2 (5 bases each). Trimming took 5 bases from V and 2 from J, leaving 9 bases between them. The germline V gene encodes CDR1 DFQATT and CDR2 SNEGSKA (reference sequence). This CDR3 is 12 amino acids long. CDR3: CSALGRQETQYF. The DNA of the CDR3 is TGCAGTGCTTTGGGACGTCAAGAGACCCAGTACTTC.

V and J are TRBV5-1 and TRBJ2-1; TRBD2 aligns across 11 bases. CDR1 is SGHRS, CDR2 YFSETQ, per germline. V lost 1 base to trimming and J lost 8 bases; unmatched junction nucleotides: 5. The CDR3 is made up of 15 amino acids. CDR3 loop: CASSLNELAGDEQFF. Here the CDR3 DNA reads TGCGCCAGCAGCTTGAACGAACTAGCGGGGGATGAGCAGTTCTTC.

This clonotype was seen at least ten times. The chain has TRBV2 and TRBJ2-1, with 7 bases identical to TRBD2. This CDR3 comprises 13 residues. The germline CDR1 and CDR2 sequences are SNHLY and FYNNEI. The ends lost 7 bases at V and 9 bases at J; junction bases unmatched: 9. The CDR3 loop reads CASTLTGTTEQFF. CDR3 DNA sequence: TGTGCCAGCACCCTCACGGGGACTACTGAGCAGTTCTTC.

This clonotype was seen only a few times. The chain combines TRBV6-5 with TRBJ2-5; TRBD2 might be the D (5 bases). There are 15 residues in the CDR3. With 2 bases removed from V and 1 base from J, the gap between germline ends came to 11 bases. From germline, CDR1 is MNHEY and CDR2 SVGAGI. CDR3 DNA sequence: TGTGCCAGCAGTTACACCGGACTGATCCAAGAGACCCAGTACTTC. Translating gives CASSYTGLIQETQYF.

The sample holds a few counts of this clonotype. The rearrangement joins TRBV28 to TRBJ1-2, with D maybe TRBD1 (5 bases). The CDR3 covers 14 residues. V gave up 5 bases and J gave up 0 bases, with 10 bases separating them. The germline V gene encodes CDR1 MDHEN and CDR2 SYDVKM. The CDR3 loop is CASSLDISNYGYTF. DNA for the CDR3: TGTGCCAGCAGTCTGGACATTTCTAACTATGGCTACACCTTC.

The V call is TRBV6-1, the J call TRBJ1-1; 7 bases fit TRBD1. This CDR3 has 14 residues. J gave up 0 bases and V 7 bases, and 5 bases lay outside the gene matches. The germline CDR1 and CDR2 sequences are MNHNS and SASEGT. CDR3 in DNA: TGTGCCAGCACAGGGGGTTCCATGAACACTGAAGCTTTCTTT. Its protein is CASTGGSMNTEAFF.

Comments on this clonotype: With a much larger clone just one base away, this may be a read error. The genes are TRBV6-1 and TRBJ1-1; D uncertain. V gave up 6 bases and J gave up 8 bases, with 16 bases separating them. This CDR3 has 13 amino acids. Germline loops: CDR1 MNHNS, CDR2 SASEGT. The chain's CDR3 is CASREIRIGEAFF. In nucleotides, the CDR3 is TGTGCCAGCAGAGAAATAAGAATAGGGGAAGCTTTCTTT.

The chain uses TRBV20-1 and TRBJ2-3, with a tentative D call TRBD2 (5 bases). Germline V gene sequence: CDR1 DFQATT, CDR2 SNEGSKA (reference sequence). Trimming stripped 4 bases from V and 3 bases from J, with 17 bases between. The CDR3 is made up of 15 amino acids. The CDR3 DNA is TGCAGTGCTAAGAGGGCTCCTTCGTCTACAGATACGCAGTATTTT. Translated, it gives CSAKRAPSSTDTQYF.

This clonotype appeared a few times. The chain is built from TRBV29-1 and TRBJ1-1; unclear D gene. The CDR3 totals 8 residues. Germline values: CDR1 SQVTM, CDR2 ANQGSEA. With 7 bases removed from V and 7 bases from J, the gap between germline ends came to 4 bases. CDR3: CSAHEAFF. In DNA form, the CDR3 reads TGCAGCGCCCATGAAGCTTTCTTT.

This clonotype was picked up many times. V and J are TRBV14 and TRBJ2-5, with D perhaps being TRBD1 or TRBD2 (5 bases each). V was pared by 4 bases and J by 0 bases, with 6 bases between. From germline, CDR1 is SGHDN and CDR2 FVKESK. The CDR3 runs 13 residues. This CDR3 is CASSLGHQETQYF. CDR3 coding DNA: TGTGCCAGCAGCCTGGGACACCAAGAGACCCAGTACTTC. Filled out from reference TRBV14 and TRBJ2-5, the complete variable domain reads EAGVTQFPSHSVIEKGQTVTLRCDPISGHDNLYWYRRVMGKEIKFLLHFVKESKQDESGMPNNRFLAERTGGTYSTLKVQPAELEDSGVYFCASSLGHQETQYFGPGTRLLVL.

This sequence joins TRBV11-2 and TRBJ2-1, with D uncertain. CDR1 is SGHAT and CDR2 is FQNNGV in the germline V gene. The CDR3 has 12 residues. Trimming pared 3 bases from V and 8 bases from J, leaving 8 bases between. CDR3 amino acids: CASSLMIHEQFF. The CDR3 DNA reads as TGTGCCAGCAGCTTGATGATCCATGAGCAGTTCTTC. The complete variable domain, with remaining parts taken from reference TRBV11-2 and TRBJ2-1, reads EAGVAQSPRYKIIEKRQSVAFWCNPISGHATLYWYQQILGQGPKLLIQFQNNGVVDDSQLPKDRFSAERLKGVDSTLKIQPAKLEDSAVYLCASSLMIHEQFFGPGTRLTVL.

This clonotype occurred many times. This sequence joins TRBV6-6 and TRBJ1-2; D not resolved. Germline values: CDR1 MNHNY, CDR2 SVGAGI (reference sequence). V was shortened by 5 bases and J by 6 bases, with 16 bases between the two germline ends. The CDR3 contains 14 residues. Here the CDR3 DNA reads TGTGCCAGCAGTCACGTCCTGGGAGGGAATGGCTACACCTTC. This codes for CASSHVLGGNGYTF.

This clonotype was observed a few times. CDR3 sequence (DNA): TGCAGTGCCCGAAGGTGGGATACGCAGTATTTT. Protein product: CSARRWDTQYF. The V call is TRBV20-1, the J call TRBJ2-3; D not resolved. The CDR3 is 11 residues long. Trimming removed 6 bases at V and 6 bases at J, with 10 bases between. CDR1 is DFQATT and CDR2 is SNEGSKA in the germline V gene (reference sequence).

About this clonotype: Since the CDR3 does not end with the conserved phenylalanine or tryptophan, this likely comes from a read error. V and J are TRBV5-1 and TRBJ1-2; 7 nucleotides agree with TRBD1. The junction had 4 bases not matched to a gene; V was cut back by 0 bases and J by 5 bases. CDR3 size: 14 residues. CDR1 and CDR2 from the germline V gene are SGHRS and YFSETQ. The CDR3 region is CASSLGNRGYGYTL. In nucleotides, the CDR3 is TGCGCCAGCAGCTTGGGTAACAGGGGATATGGCTACACCCTC.

This clonotype was seen a handful of times. This rearrangement joins TRBV11-2 to TRBJ1-3; D call uncertain. This CDR3 spans 15 amino acids. Trimming left V 8 bases short and J 0 bases short, with 14 bases between. CDR1 and CDR2 from the germline V gene are SGHAT and FQNNGV. The chain's CDR3 is CASRSTTNSGNTIYF. As DNA, the CDR3 is TGTGCCAGCCGATCAACCACCAACTCTGGAAACACCATATATTTT.

This clonotype was observed a single time. The chain couples TRBV5-4 to TRBJ2-7; possibly TRBD2 for D (6 bases). The CDR3 has 13 amino acids. Germline CDR1 and CDR2: SGHNT and YYREEE (reference sequence). V gave up 4 bases and J gave up 4 bases, with 12 bases separating them. CDR3 amino acids: CASSGGISYEQYF. The DNA of the CDR3 is TGTGCCAGCAGCGGAGGGATTAGTTACGAGCAGTACTTC.